Following are 20 T cell receptor beta chains from one sample sequenced in a study of response to subunit inactivated influenza vaccine. TCRdb redid the calling of the RT-PCR reads with MiXCR, one entry per CDR3 protein. The profile covers 500,000 to 650,000 distinct CDR3 sequences, with about 7.6% appearing a single time and roughly 13% taken by the ten largest. Specimen: PBMCs from blood, collected less than 30 months after vaccination. The receptors here all came from a man between 50 and 75 years old who received an inactivated influenza vaccine.

This clonotype has at least ten counts. The V and J genes are TRBV12-3 or TRBV12-4 and TRBJ1-3, with D unclear. Between the trimmed V and J ends, which lost 3 bases and 4 bases, there was a span of 10 bases. This CDR3 is 14 amino acids long. The CDR3 loop reads CASSFGVSGNTIYF. CDR3 in DNA: TGTGCCAGCAGTTTCGGGGTATCCGGAAACACCATATATTTT.

This clonotype appeared a few times. This rearrangement joins TRBV6-2 or TRBV6-3 to TRBJ2-1, with D maybe TRBD2 (5 bases). CDR1 MNHEY and CDR2 SVGEGT come from the germline V gene. Trimming removed 4 bases at V and 5 bases at J, with 9 bases between. CDR3 length equals 13 residues. The CDR3 DNA is TGTGCCAGCAGTTCCTGGACTCACAATGAGCAGTTCTTC. It translates to CASSSWTHNEQFF.

The gene calls are TRBV24-1 and TRBJ2-1; TRBD1 aligns across 9 bases. This CDR3 comprises 14 residues. The junction had 4 bases not matched to a gene; V was cut back by 1 base and J by 10 bases. Germline assignment: CDR1 KGHDR and CDR2 SFDVKD. In DNA form, the CDR3 reads TGTGCCACCAGTGATTTTAGGGACAGGGCCGAGCAGTTCTTC. Protein sequence: CATSDFRDRAEQFF.

This clonotype was counted ten times or more. The J gene is TRBJ2-1, the V gene TRBV7-2; 9 bases agree with TRBD2. This CDR3 is built from 15 residues. V gave up 1 base and J gave up 7 bases; unmatched junction bases: 5. CDR1 SGHTA and CDR2 FQGNSA come from the germline V gene. CDR3 sequence reads: CASSLGFSGGNEQFF. CDR3 nucleotides: TGTGCCAGCAGCTTAGGGTTTAGCGGGGGAAATGAGCAGTTCTTC.

This clonotype was counted at least ten times. The rearrangement links TRBV9 to TRBJ2-4; perhaps TRBD2 as D (7 bases). Germline V gives CDR1 SGDLS, CDR2 YYNGEE. V dropped 3 bases and J dropped 0 bases, with 10 bases sitting between them. The CDR3 sequence is 15 residues long. DNA of the CDR3: TGTGCCAGCAGCGGGGGGGGGCTAGCCAAAAACATTCAGTACTTC. Protein: CASSGGGLAKNIQYF.

The table lists this clonotype with a few counts. The chain links TRBV20-1 to TRBJ2-3; the match to TRBD1 covers 9 bases. Germline trimming cut 1 base from V and 3 bases from J; bases unmatched to any gene: 2. Germline lookup yields CDR1 DFQATT and CDR2 SNEGSKA (reference sequence). The CDR3 runs to 14 residues. The CDR3 DNA reads TGCAGTGCTAGAGGGGACAGGGTTACAGATACGCAGTATTTT. Translating it yields CSARGDRVTDTQYF.

This clonotype was picked up a small number of times. The gene calls are TRBV5-1 and TRBJ2-3; D is unresolved. The CDR3 has 13 amino acids. The ends were cut back, 0 bases at V and 5 bases at J, with 7 bases in the middle. Germline loops: CDR1 SGHRS, CDR2 YFSETQ. The CDR3 spells CASSLALEDTQYF. CDR3 in DNA: TGCGCCAGCAGCTTGGCCCTGGAAGATACGCAGTATTTT.

Ten or more counts support this clonotype. The gene calls are TRBV2 and TRBJ2-7, with D possibly TRBD2 on 6 matching bases. The CDR3 consists of 14 residues. V was cut by 8 bases and J by 4 bases, with 18 bases left in between. In germline, CDR1 is SNHLY, CDR2 FYNNEI. The CDR3 DNA reads as TGTGCCAGCCGTACTCTGGGCGGGGAGTACGAGCAGTACTTC. As protein: CASRTLGGEYEQYF.

DNA for the CDR3: TGCGCCAGCAGAGAGCCTGGTCACACTGAAGCTTTCTTT. It specifies CASREPGHTEAFF. The chain combines TRBV5-1 with TRBJ1-1; D call uncertain. In germline, CDR1 is SGHRS, CDR2 YFSETQ. The CDR3 has 13 amino acids. Trimming removed 5 bases from V and 3 bases from J, with 11 bases in between. Supplemented by reference TRBV5-1 and TRBJ1-1, the full variable domain reads KAGVTQTPRYLIKTRGQQVTLSCSPISGHRSVSWYQQTPGQGLQFLFEYFSETQRNKGNFPGRFSGRQFSNSRSEMNVSTLELGDSALYLCASREPGHTEAFFGQGTRLTVV.

V and J are TRBV29-1 and TRBJ2-1; a possible D gene is TRBD1 (6 bases). Trimming cost V 5 bases and J 2 bases, with 10 bases left between them. CDR1 is SQVTM and CDR2 is ANQGSEA in the germline V gene. The CDR3 is made up of 13 amino acids. Here the CDR3 reads CSVRTGTYNEQFF. CDR3 bases: TGCAGCGTTCGTACAGGGACCTACAATGAGCAGTTCTTC.

The table lists this clonotype with many counts. The chain links TRBV7-9 to TRBJ2-3; D is undetermined. Between the trimmed V and J ends, which lost 6 bases and 2 bases, there was a span of 3 bases. CDR3 length equals 11 residues. Germline CDR1 and CDR2: SEHNR and FQNEAQ (reference sequence). The DNA for the CDR3 is TGTGCCAGCAGTCCCACAGATACGCAGTATTTT. It codes for CASSPTDTQYF.

The chain carries TRBV24-1 and TRBJ1-2, with D perhaps matching TRBD1 (5 bases). The germline V gene encodes CDR1 KGHDR and CDR2 SFDVKD. The V end lost 0 bases, the J end lost 1 base, and 8 bases lay between the germline ends. There are 15 residues in the CDR3. In nucleotides, the CDR3 is TGTGCCACCAGTGATTTGGACAGAGATAACTATGGCTACACCTTC. Encoded protein: CATSDLDRDNYGYTF.

This clonotype was seen many times. The genes are TRBV5-1 and TRBJ2-7, with 12 bases that match TRBD2. J lost 2 bases, V lost 6 bases, and 3 bases had no gene match. The CDR3 totals 14 residues. Germline CDR1 reads SGHRS; CDR2 reads YFSETQ. DNA of the CDR3: TGCGCCAGCAAAAGACTAGCGGGAGCCTACGAGCAGTACTTC. It yields the protein CASKRLAGAYEQYF.

The J gene is TRBJ2-3, the V gene TRBV6-1; 10 nucleotides agree with TRBD1. The CDR3 length is 16 residues. V trimming: 6 bases; J trimming: 5 bases; junction bases outside the gene matches: 11. Germline lookup yields CDR1 MNHNS and CDR2 SASEGT. CDR3 loop: CASSRDRGGTVDTQYF. DNA of the CDR3: TGTGCCAGCAGCCGGGACAGGGGTGGGACAGTAGATACGCAGTATTTT.

A word on this clonotype: A junction end diverges from the germline sequence, so it may reflect a read error. The chain combines TRBV6-1 with TRBJ2-3, with 10 bases identical to TRBD2. The CDR3 sequence is 14 residues long. Looked up from germline, CDR1 is MNHNS and CDR2 is SASEGT. CDR3: CASFTSGVGDTQDF. CDR3 coding DNA: TGTGCCAGCTTCACTAGCGGGGTTGGAGATACGCAGGATTTT.

This clonotype was counted a few times. The chain links TRBV20-1 to TRBJ1-5; 9 bases agree with TRBD1. V trimming: 6 bases; J trimming: 6 bases; junction bases outside the gene matches: 12. CDR1 is DFQATT and CDR2 is SNEGSKA in the germline V gene (reference sequence). The CDR3 extends over 15 amino acids. Here the CDR3 reads CSANAGTGNGQPQHF. Written as DNA, the CDR3 is TGCAGTGCAAACGCCGGGACAGGGAACGGTCAGCCCCAGCATTTT.

This chain uses TRBV10-3 with TRBJ1-2, with 8 bases matching TRBD1. CDR3 length: 14 residues. V lost 5 bases to trimming and J lost 6 bases; unmatched junction nucleotides: 8. Germline V gene sequence: CDR1 ENHRY, CDR2 SYGVKD. The CDR3 loop reads CAISNKDRAHGYTF. CDR3 DNA sequence: TGTGCCATCAGTAATAAGGACAGGGCACATGGCTACACCTTC.

The chain employs TRBV6-4 and TRBJ2-3, with TRBD2 identical over 7 bases. J was trimmed by 3 bases and V by 6 bases; bases with no gene match: 12. Germline assignment: CDR1 MRHNA and CDR2 SNTAGT. This CDR3 is 16 amino acids long. CDR3 DNA: TGTGCCAGCAGGAAGAGCGGGAACTCCCTAACAGATACGCAGTATTTT. Translation gives CASRKSGNSLTDTQYF.

This clonotype was detected a few times. The rearrangement uses TRBV10-3 and TRBJ1-5; D is ambiguous. Germline CDR1 reads ENHRY; CDR2 reads SYGVKD. Trimming cost V 0 bases and J 7 bases, with 10 bases left between them. CDR3 length equals 14 residues. The CDR3 loop reads CAISESKGGQPQHF. The DNA for the CDR3 is TGTGCCATCAGTGAGTCGAAGGGCGGCCAGCCCCAGCATTTT.

The chain carries TRBV5-1 and TRBJ2-3; a possible D gene is TRBD1 (5 bases). Germline CDR1 SGHRS, CDR2 YFSETQ. V gave up 4 bases and J gave up 5 bases, with 11 bases separating them. This CDR3 comprises 13 residues. The CDR3 DNA sequence: TGCGCCAGCAGCCTCTGGACACAAGATACGCAGTATTTT. Translating gives CASSLWTQDTQYF. The full variable domain, its missing parts supplied by reference TRBV5-1 and TRBJ2-3, is KAGVTQTPRYLIKTRGQQVTLSCSPISGHRSVSWYQQTPGQGLQFLFEYFSETQRNKGNFPGRFSGRQFSNSRSEMNVSTLELGDSALYLCASSLWTQDTQYFGPGTRLTVL.